This TCR beta chain was observed in a study of CD8+ T cells in alopecia areata. Treatment denoted: oral pan-JAK inhibitor, 5-10 mg twice daily. From alopecia areata patients, lesional scalp punch biopsies and peripheral blood were collected. The sorting of PBMCs gave CD4+ and CD8+ T cells. RNA was isolated and reverse transcribed to cDNA, the sequencing template. TCRdb keeps only in-frame clones here, not all; method: immunoSEQ multiplex PCR. This table has around 120,000 clones, 50% to 55% appearing once. Germline CDR1 is SGDLS and CDR2 is YYNGEE. The V gene lost 6 bases and the J gene lost 8 bases, with 15 bases spanning the gap. CDR3 length equals 14 residues.

Sample: CD4+ T cells sorted from blood, taken at week 4, from a patient treated with tofacitinib. The TCR originated in a human donor with alopecia areata. This sequence joins TRBV9 and TRBJ1-6; D remains ambiguous. The CDR3 region is CASTRRSGDSPLHF. The CDR3 nucleotides are TGTGCCAGCACACGAAGATCGGGCGATTCACCCCTCCACTTT.